This T cell receptor (beta chain) was captured by sequencing in a study of CD8 T cells in ankylosing spondylitis (TCRdb year 2017). About the full investigation: T cell receptor beta repertoires were profiled in healthy donors and ankylosing spondylitis patients so that disease-linked TCR variants could be found. The whole study cohort included some 100 healthy donors and roughly 24 ankylosing spondylitis patients. Peripheral blood was sampled, and synovial fluid was also collected from ankylosing spondylitis patients.

What the research found in general, with its limitations: According to the report, matched synovial fluid samples from ankylosing spondylitis patients were significantly enriched for the disease-linked clones. Some motif variants had previously been reported in the synovial fluid and blood of reactive arthritis patients, which suggests shared mechanisms of disease initiation. A CD8+ phenotype was shown by the disease-linked clones, which were found at relatively low frequencies in peripheral blood. Blood from ankylosing spondylitis patients appeared to be characterized by a TCR beta motif made up of under 10 highly homologous amino acid variants.

A note on this clonotype: There is no known antigen for this receptor. Base quality data are lacking; no much larger clone is found one base away.

Sequencing took place on an Illumina HiSeq 2500. Quantitative 5'-RACE with molecular barcodes was the method used to prepare the TCR beta libraries. Per the authors' processing: A new computational method based on a probabilistic model of VDJ rearrangement was used to identify disease-linked TCR variants. The public sequencing data were trimmed at Q25 with fastp and processed into clonotypes with MiXCR by TCRdb, which kept only in-frame beta chains. A single entry per CDR3 protein holds the most common genes and DNA from its merged rows. In this record, the V and J calls reflect TCRdb's handling and not the investigators' own analysis. The sample table records 330,000 or so distinct CDR3 sequences; 6.5% to 10% of these occur just once. The top ten constitute about 14% of the sample. The junction shows trimming of 3 bases on V and 6 bases on J, and the gene matches do not reach 13 bases of it. Via the germline V gene, CDR1 is SNHLY and CDR2 FYNNEI. Including the terminal cysteine and phenylalanine, the CDR3 comprises 17 residues. Left in the record is the CDR3 DNA by itself, 51 bases read in frame from the first base.

The sequencing sample was made of blood, either unsorted or a sorted T cell fraction (not recorded which). The receptor comes from a male donor with ankylosing spondylitis. Rearrangement joined TRBV2 to TRBJ1-5; TRBD1 agrees with 8 junctional bases. At the DNA level, the sequence is TGTGCCAGCAGTGATTTGTGGCCAGGGGGCGCGGGTCAGCCCCAGCATTTT. Protein translation: CASSDLWPGGAGQPQHF.